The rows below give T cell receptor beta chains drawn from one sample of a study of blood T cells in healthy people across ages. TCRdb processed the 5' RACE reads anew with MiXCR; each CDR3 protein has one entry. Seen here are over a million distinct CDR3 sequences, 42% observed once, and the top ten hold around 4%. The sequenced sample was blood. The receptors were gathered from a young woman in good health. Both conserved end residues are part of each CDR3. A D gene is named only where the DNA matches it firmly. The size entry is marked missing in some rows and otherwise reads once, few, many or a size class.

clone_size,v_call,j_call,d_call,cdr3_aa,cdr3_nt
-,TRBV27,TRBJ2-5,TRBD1,CASSPGTGATYQETQYF,TGTGCCAGCTCTCCCGGGACAGGGGCCACGTACCAAGAGACCCAGTACTTC
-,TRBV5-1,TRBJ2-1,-,CASSLDERREQFF,TGCGCCAGCAGCTTGGACGAGCGCCGGGAGCAGTTCTTC
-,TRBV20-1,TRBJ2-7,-,CSARAGTGSYEQYF,TGCAGTGCTAGAGCCGGGACGGGCTCCTACGAGCAGTACTTC
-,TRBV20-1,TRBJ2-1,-,CSARSLTKGEQFF,TGCAGTGCTAGATCGCTGACTAAGGGTGAGCAGTTCTTC
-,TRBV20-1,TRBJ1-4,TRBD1,CSAGQGRGRSGEKLFF,TGCAGTGCTGGACAGGGGCGGGGGCGATCGGGTGAAAAACTGTTTTTT
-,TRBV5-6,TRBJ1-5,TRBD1,CASSATGDSNQPQHF,TGTGCCAGCAGCGCGACAGGGGATAGCAATCAGCCCCAGCATTTT
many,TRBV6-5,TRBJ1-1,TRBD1,CASSYSMGQGGTEAFF,TGTGCCAGCAGTTACTCGATGGGCCAGGGGGGCACTGAAGCTTTCTTT
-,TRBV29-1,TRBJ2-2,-,CSVGPGLHTGELFF,TGCAGCGTTGGACCCGGGCTACACACCGGGGAGCTGTTTTTT
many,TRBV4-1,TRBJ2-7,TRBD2,CASSQMTSYYEQYF,TGCGCCAGCAGCCAAATGACTAGCTATTACGAGCAGTACTTC
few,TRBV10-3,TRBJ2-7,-,CAISEPGAYEQYF,TGTGCCATCAGTGAGCCAGGGGCCTACGAGCAGTACTTC
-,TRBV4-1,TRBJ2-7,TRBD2,CASSQTPGLAGEYNEQYF,TGCGCCAGCAGCCAAACTCCTGGACTAGCGGGGGAGTACAATGAGCAGTACTTC
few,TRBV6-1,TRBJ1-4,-,CATTREGPGPNEKLFF,TGTGCCACTACGAGGGAAGGGCCCGGGCCTAATGAAAAACTGTTTTTT
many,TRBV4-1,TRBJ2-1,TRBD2,CASSQETLTSTIDEQFF,TGCGCCAGCAGCCAAGAAACCCTGACTAGCACGATTGATGAGCAGTTCTTC
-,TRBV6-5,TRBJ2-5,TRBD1,CASSYFGAAGGLQETQYF,TGTGCCAGCAGTTACTTTGGGGCGGCAGGGGGTCTCCAAGAGACCCAGTACTTC
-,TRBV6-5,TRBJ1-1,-,CASSASFAARAFF,TGTGCCAGCAGTGCCTCTTTTGCCGCGCGCGCTTTCTTT
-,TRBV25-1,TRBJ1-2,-,CASSDRETREKSGYTF,TGTGCCAGCAGTGACCGGGAGACCAGGGAAAAATCCGGCTACACCTTC
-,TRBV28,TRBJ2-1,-,CASSTTWGDEQFF,TGTGCCAGCAGTACCACATGGGGCGATGAGCAGTTCTTC
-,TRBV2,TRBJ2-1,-,CASRQESEQFF,TGTGCCAGCAGACAGGAGTCTGAGCAGTTCTTC
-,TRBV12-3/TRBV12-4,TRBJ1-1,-,CASTASRNTEAFF,TGTGCCAGCACGGCAAGTAGGAACACTGAAGCTTTCTTT
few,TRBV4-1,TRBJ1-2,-,CASSQDDGAGYGYTF,TGCGCCAGCAGCCAAGATGACGGGGCGGGTTATGGCTACACCTTC
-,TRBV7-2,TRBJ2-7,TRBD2,CASSSSRSASGGANEQYF,TGTGCCAGCAGCTCGTCACGGTCCGCTAGCGGGGGGGCTAACGAGCAGTACTTC
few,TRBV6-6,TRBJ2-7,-,CASTEGTYEQYF,TGTGCCAGCACGGAGGGAACCTACGAGCAGTACTTC
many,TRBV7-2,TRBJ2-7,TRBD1,CASSRPTGIINYEQYF,TGTGCCAGCAGCCGGCCGACAGGGATCATTAACTACGAGCAGTACTTC
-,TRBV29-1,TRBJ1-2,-,CSVESGAPYYGYTF,TGCAGCGTTGAATCCGGGGCACCATACTATGGCTACACCTTC
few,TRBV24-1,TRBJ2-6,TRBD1,CATFGDSANTSQGANVLTF,TGTGCCACCTTCGGGGACAGCGCAAACACGTCGCAAGGGGCCAACGTCCTGACTTTC
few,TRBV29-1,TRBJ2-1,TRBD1,CSVGYRGRTYNEQFF,TGCAGCGTTGGGTACAGGGGGCGCACCTACAATGAGCAGTTCTTC
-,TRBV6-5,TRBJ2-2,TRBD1,CASSPRDRVTGELFF,TGTGCCAGCAGTCCCCGGGACAGGGTCACCGGGGAGCTGTTTTTT
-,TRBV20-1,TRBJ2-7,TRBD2,CSARVGRVGWYEQYF,TGCAGTGCTAGAGTGGGGAGGGTGGGATGGTACGAGCAGTACTTC
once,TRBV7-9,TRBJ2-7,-,CAGSLGLAEQYF,TGTGCCGGCAGCTTAGGCCTGGCCGAGCAGTACTTC
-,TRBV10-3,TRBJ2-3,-,CAISESTRDTQYF,TGTGCCATCAGTGAGTCGACTAGGGATACGCAGTATTTT